A selection of T cell receptor beta chains follows, all from one sample in a study of T cells in Graves' hyperthyroidism and ophthalmopathy. MiXCR was run by TCRdb on the multiplex PCR reads, yielding one entry per CDR3 protein. The sample carries some 560,000 distinct CDR3 sequences, around 15% recorded once. Sequences were obtained from blood. Receptors originate from a woman aged 40 to 50 with Graves' hyperthyroidism. Both conserved end residues are part of each CDR3. A D gene is named only where the DNA matches it firmly. Clone sizes are given selectively: once, few, many, or a class where the clone is expanded.

d_call clone_size j_call v_call cdr3_nt cdr3_aa
. many TRBJ1-2 TRBV5-4 TGTGCCAACAGCTTGGACGGCCTCTATGGCTACACCTTC CANSLDGLYGYTF
TRBD2 many TRBJ2-1 TRBV6-1 TGTGCCAGCAGTGTTGCGGGAGAGCGCAATGAGCAGTTCTTC CASSVAGERNEQFF
. . TRBJ2-5 TRBV4-2 TGTGCCAGCAGCCAAGTTAACGCCAAAGAGACCCAGTACTTC CASSQVNAKETQYF
TRBD2 . TRBJ2-3 TRBV28 TGTGCCAGCAGTAGGACTAGCGGGAGCGCGGATACGCAGTATTTT CASSRTSGSADTQYF
. many TRBJ2-1 TRBV3-1 TGTGCCAGCAGCCAATACGGAAGCTACTACAATGAGCAGTTCTTC CASSQYGSYYNEQFF
TRBD2 . TRBJ2-7 TRBV13 TGTGCCAGCAGCTTACGACTAGCGTGGCACGAGCAGTACTTC CASSLRLAWHEQYF
TRBD1 . TRBJ1-5 TRBV28 TGTGCCAGCAGGGAGTCCGGGACAGGGAGCAATCAGCCCCAGCATTTT CASRESGTGSNQPQHF
TRBD1 many TRBJ1-6 TRBV28 TGTGCCAGCAGTTTAGCGACAGGGGGTGGTTCACCCCTCCACTTT CASSLATGGGSPLHF
. once TRBJ2-3 TRBV3-1 TGTGCCAGCAGCTCTCCGGGAGAAGATACGCAGTATTTT CASSSPGEDTQYF
. many TRBJ2-7 TRBV11-1 TGTGCCAGCAGCCCAGATGGCCTAGGCGAGCAGTACTTC CASSPDGLGEQYF
TRBD1 many TRBJ1-1 TRBV5-6 TGTGCCAGCAGCTATGACAGGGGGAACACTGAAGCTTTCTTT CASSYDRGNTEAFF